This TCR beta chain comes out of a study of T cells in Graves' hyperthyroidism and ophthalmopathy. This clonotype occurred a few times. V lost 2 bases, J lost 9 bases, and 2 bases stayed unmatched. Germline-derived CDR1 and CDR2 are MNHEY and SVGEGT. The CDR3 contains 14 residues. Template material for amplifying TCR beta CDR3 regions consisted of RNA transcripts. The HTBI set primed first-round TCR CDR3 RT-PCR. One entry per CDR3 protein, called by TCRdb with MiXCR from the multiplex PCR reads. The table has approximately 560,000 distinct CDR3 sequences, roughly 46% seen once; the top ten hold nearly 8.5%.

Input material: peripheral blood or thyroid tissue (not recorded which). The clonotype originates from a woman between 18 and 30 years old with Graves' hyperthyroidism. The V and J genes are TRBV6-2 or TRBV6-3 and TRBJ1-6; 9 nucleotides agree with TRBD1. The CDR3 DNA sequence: TGTGCCAGCAGTTACGGGACAGGGACTTCACCCCTCCACTTT. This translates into CASSYGTGTSPLHF.